The 20 T cell receptor beta chains reported below all come from one sample, sequenced in a study of cytomegalovirus exposure and HLA in healthy donors. The PCR made use of 60 Vbeta and 13 Jbeta primers. Measured with immunoSEQ multiplex PCR; TCRdb has only the in-frame clones, and not every one. Among some 120,000 clones listed, roughly 80% were seen once. Material: PBMCs. The receptors originated from a man aged 30 to 45 in good health and CMV-seropositive.

This rearrangement joins TRBV5-6 to TRBJ1-2, with D unclear. V gave up 0 bases and J gave up 7 bases, with 13 bases separating them. The CDR3 length is 14 residues. The germline V gene has CDR1 SGHDT and CDR2 YYEEEE. The CDR3 DNA is TGTGCCAGCAGCTTGGCCTTCGGGGAGGGTGGCTACACCTTC. This sequence encodes CASSLAFGEGGYTF.

This chain joins TRBV15 and TRBJ1-2; D perhaps matches TRBD1 (6 bases). The CDR3 extends over 13 amino acids. CDR1 is LNHNV, CDR2 YYDKDF, per germline (reference sequence). V was pared by 5 bases and J by 4 bases, with 11 bases between. The CDR3 nucleotides are TGTGCCACCAGCTACGGACAGATCTATGGCTACACCTTC. Translating gives CATSYGQIYGYTF. Variable domain in full (rest from reference TRBV15 and TRBJ1-2): DAMVIQNPRYQVTQFGKPVTLSCSQTLNHNVMYWYQQKSSQAPKLLFHYYDKDFNNEADTPDNFQSRRPNTSFCFLDIRSPGLGDTAMYLCATSYGQIYGYTFGSGTRLTVV.

The chain joins TRBV7-2 to TRBJ1-4; 10 bases map to TRBD1. The V segment lost 4 bases and the J segment 12 bases; nucleotides outside the gene matches: 5. This CDR3 has 13 amino acids. Germline V CDR1 and CDR2: SGHTA, FQGNSA. Here the CDR3 reads CASSSTGQGQLFF. DNA of the CDR3: TGTGCCAGCAGCTCGACGGGACAGGGGCAACTGTTTTTT. The whole variable domain, remainder taken from reference TRBV7-2 and TRBJ1-4, is GAGVSQSPSNKVTEKGKDVELRCDPISGHTALYWYRQSLGQGLEFLIYFQGNSAPDKSGLPSDRFSAERTGGSVSTLTIQRTQQEDSAVYLCASSSTGQGQLFFGSGTQLSVL.

This clone turned up a few times. The CDR3 DNA is TGTGCCAGCAGTTCCTTTCCCGTTTCCCAGTACTTC. Its translation: CASSSFPVSQYF. V gene TRBV28 combines with J gene TRBJ2-5; D ambiguous. With 4 bases removed from V and 9 bases from J, the gap between germline ends came to 12 bases. There are 12 residues in the CDR3. Germline V gene data show CDR1 as MDHEN and CDR2 as SYDVKM.

V and J are TRBV13 and TRBJ2-7; TRBD2 matches 12 bases. The CDR3 runs 16 residues. The germline gives CDR1 PRHDT, CDR2 FYEKMQ (reference sequence). The CDR3 coding sequence is TGTGCCAGCAGCAGGGGGCTAGCGGGAGGGACCTACGGGCAGTACGTC. Encoded protein: CASSRGLAGGTYGQYV.

This chain joins TRBV6-1 and TRBJ2-7; 7 bases match TRBD2. V shed 6 bases and J 2 bases; nucleotides not matched to a gene: 7. CDR1 is MNHNS and CDR2 is SASEGT in the germline V gene. The CDR3 length is 14 residues. The CDR3 is CASRKASGTYEQYF. DNA of the CDR3: TGTGCCAGCAGGAAGGCTAGCGGAACCTACGAGCAGTACTTC.

The J gene is TRBJ1-6, the V gene TRBV18; the D gene is possibly TRBD1 (6 bases). Per germline, CDR1 KGHSH and CDR2 LQKENI. V was clipped by 1 base and J by 2 bases, with 9 bases between them. This CDR3 comprises 16 residues. The CDR3 sequence: CASSPQRDTYNSPLHF. For the CDR3, the DNA is TGTGCCAGCTCACCACAGAGGGACACCTATAATTCACCCCTCCACTTT.

The rearrangement joins TRBV7-8 to TRBJ1-5; no firm D call. The V gene's germline CDR1 is SGHVS and CDR2 FQNEAQ. With 0 bases removed from V and 0 bases from J, the gap between germline ends came to 6 bases. The CDR3 loop spans 15 amino acids. The CDR3 bases are TGTGCCAGCAGCTTAGCACCGAGTAGCAATCAGCCCCAGCATTTT. Its translation: CASSLAPSSNQPQHF.

The V and J genes are TRBV19 and TRBJ1-1; D may be TRBD1 (5 bases). This CDR3 comprises 13 residues. V dropped 4 bases and J dropped 1 base, with 7 bases sitting between them. The germline CDR1 and CDR2 sequences are LNHDA and SQIVND (reference sequence). This CDR3 reads CASSKTENTEAFF. Written as DNA, the CDR3 is TGTGCCAGTAGTAAGACAGAGAACACTGAAGCTTTCTTT.

The rearrangement links TRBV7-6 to TRBJ1-5, with TRBD1 matching over 8 bases. This CDR3 comprises 14 residues. The ends lost 5 bases at V and 4 bases at J; junction bases unmatched: 4. Germline V gives CDR1 SGHVS, CDR2 FNYEAQ. The CDR3 DNA sequence: TGTGCCAGCAGCCCCCGGACAGGGAATCAGCCCCAGCATTTT. Its protein is CASSPRTGNQPQHF.

The chain recombines TRBV2 with TRBJ1-4; TRBD1 aligns across 8 bases. There are 14 residues in the CDR3. The germline V gene encodes CDR1 SNHLY and CDR2 FYNNEI. J lost 8 bases, V lost 9 bases, and 11 bases had no gene match. Here the CDR3 reads CASSVDRAYEKLFF. CDR3 DNA sequence: TGTGCCAGTTCCGTGGACAGGGCGTACGAAAAACTGTTTTTT.

The chain uses TRBV30 and TRBJ1-2; TRBD1 is a possible D gene (6 bases). Germline V gene sequence: CDR1 GTSNPN, CDR2 SVGIG (reference sequence). Deletions cut 1 base from V and 8 bases from J, with 11 bases between. The CDR3 spans 12 residues. CDR3 nucleotide sequence: TGTGCCTGGAGTGGGGGGGGCAGGGGCTACACCTTC. This sequence encodes CAWSGGGRGYTF.

This clone has a single count. The rearrangement joins TRBV13 to TRBJ2-1, with TRBD2 matching 10 bases. With 5 bases clipped from V and 4 bases from J, the junction kept 8 bases outside the gene matches. The CDR3 is 16 amino acids. Germline V lookup: CDR1 PRHDT, CDR2 FYEKMQ (reference sequence). CDR3 sequence reads: CASSTRGLASYNEQFF. The CDR3 nucleotides read TGTGCCAGCAGCACGCGGGGACTAGCGTCTTACAATGAGCAGTTCTTC.

This clone showed up just a few times. The V call is TRBV6-1, the J call TRBJ2-7, with 8 nucleotides matching TRBD2. J gave up 0 bases and V 6 bases, and 7 bases lay outside the gene matches. The CDR3 totals 15 residues. Germline V lookup: CDR1 MNHNS, CDR2 SASEGT. CDR3 nucleotide sequence: TGTGCCAGCAGAACTAGCGGCGTTGGCTCCTACGAGCAGTACGTC. It is translated as CASRTSGVGSYEQYV.

This rearrangement joins TRBV5-1 to TRBJ2-3; 10 nucleotides match TRBD2. J lost 1 base, V lost 0 bases, and 8 bases had no gene match. The CDR3 covers 18 residues. The germline V gene has CDR1 SGHRS and CDR2 YFSETQ. Here the CDR3 reads CASSLDARLAGGTDTQYF. The CDR3 DNA follows: TGCGCCAGCAGCTTGGATGCTAGGCTAGCGGGAGGCACAGATACGCAGTATTTT. Full variable domain (outside the CDR3, taken from reference TRBV5-1 and TRBJ2-3): KAGVTQTPRYLIKTRGQQVTLSCSPISGHRSVSWYQQTPGQGLQFLFEYFSETQRNKGNFPGRFSGRQFSNSRSEMNVSTLELGDSALYLCASSLDARLAGGTDTQYFGPGTRLTVL.

The chain couples TRBV5-1 to TRBJ2-5; 8 positions match TRBD2. J gave up 4 bases and V 3 bases, and 8 bases lay outside the gene matches. The CDR3 is 15 residues long. Germline V gene lookup returns CDR1 SGHRS and CDR2 YFSETQ. CDR3 protein: CASSSSGTRGETQYF. The DNA of the CDR3 is TGCGCCAGCAGCTCCTCCGGGACTAGGGGAGAGACCCAGTACTTC.

CDR3: CASSLGTGSNTEAFF. As DNA, the CDR3 is TGCGCCAGCAGCTTGGGGACAGGGTCGAACACTGAAGCTTTCTTT. The chain has TRBV5-1 and TRBJ1-1; 8 bases match TRBD1. There are 15 residues in the CDR3. CDR1 is SGHRS, CDR2 YFSETQ, per germline. Unmatched junction bases numbered 2, after V lost 0 bases and J lost 1 base.

This clone was detected only once. The chain has TRBV30 and TRBJ2-1; 15 bases agree with TRBD2. CDR3 size: 17 residues. Trimming took 3 bases from V and 0 from J; bases not matched to a gene: 3. Looked up from germline, CDR1 is GTSNPN and CDR2 is SVGIG (reference sequence). The CDR3 region is CAWRGLAGGYSYNEQFF. The CDR3 coding sequence is TGTGCCTGGAGGGGACTAGCGGGGGGCTACTCCTACAATGAGCAGTTCTTC.

This clone was seen just once. The sample contains more than one DNA sequence encoding this CDR3. For the CDR3, the DNA is TGTGCCAGCAGTGAATGGGCAGGCCAAGAGACCCAGTACTTC. Amino acid sequence: CASSEWAGQETQYF. This chain joins TRBV2 and TRBJ2-5, with no clear D. CDR3 length: 14 residues. Germline values: CDR1 SNHLY, CDR2 FYNNEI. The V end was cut by 2 bases, the J end by 1 base, with 8 bases between.

The V gene is TRBV10-3, the J gene TRBJ2-7; 11 nucleotides align to TRBD1. V lost 4 bases to trimming and J lost 2 bases; unmatched junction nucleotides: 16. The CDR3 spans 19 residues. Germline assignment: CDR1 ENHRY and CDR2 SYGVKD. The CDR3: CAISGGVWTGGFVTYEQYV. In DNA form, the CDR3 reads TGTGCCATCAGTGGGGGGGTGTGGACAGGGGGCTTTGTTACCTACGAGCAGTACGTC.